This T cell receptor beta chain was obtained from a study of control samples from healthy donors and cancer patients. Sequenced by immunoSEQ multiplex PCR; TCRdb stores in-frame clones only, minus some. The sample includes under 95,000 clones, approximately 90% of them seen just once. CDR1 is SGHRS and CDR2 is YFSETQ in the germline V gene. The ends were cut back, 4 bases at V and 1 base at J, with 9 bases in the middle. This CDR3 spans 13 amino acids. The sequence derives from a woman in her thirties in good health. V gene TRBV5-1 combines with J gene TRBJ2-7; no clear D. The sequenced material came from blood. The CDR3 region has the DNA TGCGCCAGCAGCGTCGACGGGTCCTACGAGCAGTACTTC. Translating it yields CASSVDGSYEQYF.